This T cell receptor beta chain was obtained from a study of T cell responses to AZD1222 COVID-19 vaccine (dated by TCRdb to about 2021). About the full investigation: A total of 233 trial participants underwent TCR sequencing, of whom around 210 had received two doses of AZD1222 and roughly 26 had received two doses of the MenACWY control vaccine. Trial participants were enrolled into age subgroups of 18-55, 56-69 and 70-plus years, which contained roughly 140, 27 and 60 TCR-sequenced participants, respectively. Findings and caveats that apply to the study as a whole: Conclusions about previously exposed vaccinees are limited because only a handful of AZD1222 recipients were SARS-CoV-2 seropositive at baseline. The 56-69-year group was small, and its depth increase did not reach significance, likely because of low power. Nearly half of unique spike-specific TCRs reportedly recognized epitopes outside regions mutated in the B.1.351 and B.1.1.7 variants. Participants were mostly white British and included more females than males, and it was suggested by the authors that clonal diversity may have been underestimated. Vaccine-associated CD4 TCRs spanned the whole spike protein, with dominant responses in regions 160-218 and 743-854. A significant rise in spike-specific TCR breadth and depth was observed after two AZD1222 doses relative to day 0 and relative to MenACWY recipients. No day 14 peak-response samples were available, so repertoires were characterized only after the peak T cell response.

The time point tag for this specimen amounts to: about 28 days (+/-7) after the second vaccine dose. AZD1222 recipients whose second dose came at about 4 weeks and those whose second dose came at about 12 weeks were combined into one group, since spike-specific TCR depth and breadth did not differ between the two schedules. Samples from vaccinated people were obtained from the UK trials COV001 and COV002, which included a single-blind randomized controlled phase 2/3 trial of AZD1222 (ChAdOx1 nCoV-19) in healthy adults. For TCRbeta chain sequencing, PBMC samples were collected from trial participants at day 0 and at day 28 after the second dose. The CDR3 regions of human TCRbeta chains were subjected to immunosequencing. For the original study's pipeline: TCRs in the repertoires were matched against a reference library of SARS-CoV-2-specific TCRs that had been generated with the MIRA antigen-specificity platform. Breadth was defined as the fraction of unique TCRs that were SARS-CoV-2-associated. Depth was defined as the fraction of total T cells that were SARS-CoV-2-associated. Using the MIRA data, each spike-specific TCR was mapped to the spike region that the TCR reacts to and placed in a CD4 or CD8 class. Log10-transformed breadth and depth values were compared by one-way ANOVA with Sidak's multiple comparisons tests. This immuneACCESS table, as held by TCRdb, lists in-frame sequences with V and J called but not all clones. Of the missing ones, under half trace to an unresolved V gene in checked studies; the others have no known cause. That table gives V, J and clone size, and the DNA gave D and trimming. The table for this sample lists 75,000 to 90,000 clones; approximately 83% of them were counted only once. The ten largest clonotypes hold roughly an eighth of the sample.

Worth noting for this clone: Its antigen is unknown. Base qualities are not at hand, and no much larger clone is one base apart.

The germline V gene specifies LGHNA as CDR1 and YNFKEQ as CDR2. The CDR3 holds 16 amino acids from the cysteine to the phenylalanine. Only CDR3 DNA remains: 48 bases, in frame from the first base. Germline trimming amounts to 2 bases on V and 4 bases on J, with 5 as the count of junction bases outside the gene matches. This chain is built from TRBV4-2 and TRBJ1-5, with 10 bases in between that match TRBD1. The sample in question was peripheral blood, obtained 28 days after the second AZD1222 dose. The TCR sequence derives from an adult who received the AZD1222 COVID-19 vaccine. The CDR3 loop reads CASSQHGTGVNQPQHF. The base sequence is TGTGCCAGCAGCCAACACGGGACAGGGGTTAATCAGCCCCAGCATTTT.